This T cell receptor (beta chain) was obtained from a study of shared clonotypes between healthy human individuals. Study context: Every donor yielded three CD4 naive, three CD4 memory, two CD8 naive and one CD8 memory plate. Study conclusions and caveats: Memory subsets had estimated richness that was generally smaller than that of naive subsets.

Trimming pared 0 bases from V and 2 bases from J, leaving 8 bases between. The CDR3 spans 16 residues. CDR1 is LGHNA, CDR2 YSLEER, per germline. As regards this clone: Its matching antigen is unknown.

The method was immunoSEQ multiplex PCR; TCRdb's version includes in-frame clones alone and lacks a portion of them. The table lists approximately 2.3 million clones, 93% of them singletons, with 0.35% to 0.45% in the top ten. Sequencing was performed on naive CD4+ T cells from PBMCs. Subset: CD45RA+ positively selected. The chain has TRBV4-3 and TRBJ2-6; the D gene is possibly TRBD2 (5 bases). The TCR comes from a man between 18 and 29 years old in good health. Some clones in this sample may be carry-over from other donors' samples. CDR3 protein: CASSQDYGTGANVLTF. CDR3 bases: TGCGCCAGCAGCCAAGACTACGGGACTGGGGCCAACGTCCTGACTTTC.